These T cell receptor beta chains were read from a single sample in a study of identical twins. MiXCR was run by TCRdb on the 5' RACE reads, yielding one entry per CDR3 protein. Altogether fewer than 550,000 distinct CDR3 sequences are present, 12% to 15% being singletons, with the ten largest covering nearly 0.45%. These data also featured in a second study, about yellow fever vaccine responses in identical twins.

The sample consisted of CD4+ T cells sorted from blood. The receptors were sampled from a woman aged 18 to 35 in good health. CDR3s include the opening cysteine and the closing phenylalanine or tryptophan. Fields, in order: V gene, D gene, J gene, clone size, CDR3 DNA, CDR3 protein. The D gene is left open where the match is weak. Some rows mark clone size as missing; the rest say once, few, many or name a class of expanded clone.

TRBV28	-	TRBJ2-6	-	TGTGCCAGCAGTTATAGGATGGGTCGCTCTGGGGCCAACGTCCTGACTTTC	CASSYRMGRSGANVLTF
TRBV20-1	-	TRBJ1-1	-	TGCAGTGCCAAGACCGGGAGTAACACTGAAGCTTTCTTT	CSAKTGSNTEAFF
TRBV3-1	-	TRBJ1-1	few	TGTGCCAGCACCCAAATGGGGGTAGCTGAAGCTTTCTTT	CASTQMGVAEAFF
TRBV12-3/TRBV12-4	TRBD2	TRBJ2-1	few	TGTGCCATCATTAGGACTAGCGGGAAGGGAAGTGAGCAGTTCTTC	CAIIRTSGKGSEQFF
TRBV20-1	TRBD2	TRBJ2-7	-	TGCAGTGCTAACCTTCCGGGAGGGAGTGCCTACGAGCAGTACTTC	CSANLPGGSAYEQYF
TRBV24-1	-	TRBJ2-3	-	TGTGCCACCAGTGATGTAATGTCCACAGATACGCAGTATTTT	CATSDVMSTDTQYF
TRBV7-8	TRBD2	TRBJ2-3	few	TGTGCCAGCAGCAAACTAGCGGGGGGTTCTACAGATACGCAGTATTTT	CASSKLAGGSTDTQYF
TRBV10-3	-	TRBJ2-1	many	TGTGCCATCAGTGAGTATTTGGATGAGCAGTTCTTC	CAISEYLDEQFF
TRBV7-9	TRBD2	TRBJ2-3	few	TGTGCCAGCAGCTCGACTAGCGGGGGGGGTTCAGATACGCAGTATTTT	CASSSTSGGGSDTQYF
TRBV19	-	TRBJ2-2	few	TGTGCCAGTAGTATGGTGCCGATCACCGGGGAGCTGTTTTTT	CASSMVPITGELFF
TRBV7-2	-	TRBJ2-1	few	TGTGCCAGCAGCTTTTCCCACAATGAGCAGTTCTTC	CASSFSHNEQFF
TRBV12-3/TRBV12-4	-	TRBJ1-5	many	TGTGCCAGCAGTTTTGCGGGGCTTAGTCAGCCCCAGCATTTT	CASSFAGLSQPQHF
TRBV12-3/TRBV12-4	TRBD2	TRBJ2-1	many	TGTGCCAGCAGTTTCGGGCTAGCGGGATCCTACAATGAGCAGTTCTTC	CASSFGLAGSYNEQFF
TRBV2	TRBD1	TRBJ1-2	few	TGTGCCAGCAGGGGGACAGCCACCCTCTATGGCTACACCTTC	CASRGTATLYGYTF
TRBV7-9	-	TRBJ1-1	few	TGTGCCAGCAGCCAAGGACGGGCAGCTAACACTGAAGCTTTCTTT	CASSQGRAANTEAFF
TRBV14	-	TRBJ2-3	-	TGTGCCAGCAGTCAAAGACATTTCACAGATACGCAGTATTTT	CASSQRHFTDTQYF
TRBV11-2	-	TRBJ1-1	many	TGTGCCAGCAGCACCCGTCCGAACACTGAAGCTTTCTTT	CASSTRPNTEAFF
TRBV10-2	TRBD2	TRBJ2-1	-	TGCGCCAGCAGTAGCGGGAGGGGGGACAATGAGCAGTTCTTC	CASSSGRGDNEQFF
TRBV11-2	-	TRBJ1-1	medium-sized	TGTGCCAGCAGCTCTATCCTACTCAGGGCTGAAGCTTTCTTT	CASSSILLRAEAFF
TRBV2	-	TRBJ1-3	few	TGTGCCAGCAGTGTGGCCCACACCATATATTTT	CASSVAHTIYF
TRBV24-1	-	TRBJ2-2	-	TGTGCCACCAGTGACCCCAGGGTCCTATCGAACACCGGGGAGCTGTTTTTT	CATSDPRVLSNTGELFF
TRBV6-5	-	TRBJ2-2	few	TGTGCCAGCAGTTACTCGACACACCAGAACGCCGGGGAGCTGTTTTTT	CASSYSTHQNAGELFF
TRBV2	TRBD1	TRBJ2-1	-	TGTGCCAGCAGATTGACAGGGGGCTATGAGCAGTTCTTC	CASRLTGGYEQFF
TRBV20-1	-	TRBJ2-1	few	TGCAGTGCTAGAGAGAACAATGAGCAGTTCTTC	CSARENNEQFF
TRBV20-1	TRBD1	TRBJ2-5	few	TGCAGTGCTTCAGGTCCCACAGGGGGCGGAGAGACCCAGTACTTC	CSASGPTGGGETQYF
TRBV3-1	-	TRBJ1-1	few	TGTGCCAGCAGCCATTTGTATTTCGGGGGATTAGTGAAAACTGAAGCTTTCTTT	CASSHLYFGGLVKTEAFF
TRBV12-3/TRBV12-4	-	TRBJ2-7	few	TGTGCCAGCAGTTACCAGTACGAGCAGTACTTC	CASSYQYEQYF
TRBV20-1	TRBD2	TRBJ2-5	-	TGCAGTGCGTGGACTAGCGGGGGTGCGGAGACCCAGTACTTC	CSAWTSGGAETQYF
TRBV7-2	-	TRBJ2-3	few	TGTGCCAGCAGCGTCGGTCCGTTGGATACGCAGTATTTT	CASSVGPLDTQYF
TRBV5-1	TRBD2	TRBJ2-1	many	TGCGCCAGCAGCTTTCCTGGACAGACATTGACTAGCGGGAATAAGGTTGAGCAGTTCTTC	CASSFPGQTLTSGNKVEQFF
TRBV28	-	TRBJ2-5	-	TGTGCCAGCCGATCTTTTGAGACCCAGTACTTC	CASRSFETQYF
TRBV5-5	TRBD1	TRBJ1-6	-	TGTGCCAGCAGCTTGAGCCCGACAGGGGACTCACCCCTCCACTTT	CASSLSPTGDSPLHF
TRBV12-3/TRBV12-4	TRBD1	TRBJ2-1	-	TGTGCCAGCAGAGCAGACAGGGACTACAATGAGCAGTTCTTC	CASRADRDYNEQFF
TRBV27	-	TRBJ2-1	-	TGTGCCAGCAGTTTACCCTCTTCGGACAATGAGCAGTTCTTC	CASSLPSSDNEQFF
TRBV10-3	-	TRBJ2-1	-	TGTGCCATCAGTGAGGAGTCCCAGTGGCAGTTCTTC	CAISEESQWQFF
TRBV28	-	TRBJ2-1	-	TGTGCCACCAGGGGCTTACCGAGTGAGCAGTTCTTC	CATRGLPSEQFF
TRBV5-1	-	TRBJ2-2	-	TGCGCCAGCAGCTTGGCGGACAGAAGGGGGGAGCTGTTTTTT	CASSLADRRGELFF
TRBV2	TRBD2	TRBJ2-1	-	TGTGCCAGCCGCCTAGCGGGAGCCGCCAATGAGCAGTTCTTC	CASRLAGAANEQFF
TRBV7-8	TRBD2	TRBJ2-3	-	TGTGCCAGCAGCTTAGGAGGGACTAGGCCCACAGATACGCAGTATTTT	CASSLGGTRPTDTQYF
TRBV7-8	TRBD1	TRBJ1-1	few	TGTGCCAGCAGCTTACTGGTTTCGGCGGGACAGGCGGCAATAGAAGCTTTCTTT	CASSLLVSAGQAAIEAFF
TRBV19	-	TRBJ1-3	few	TGTGCCAGTAGTGTGACTTTCTCTGGAAACACCATATATTTT	CASSVTFSGNTIYF
TRBV3-1	-	TRBJ2-3	-	TGTGCCTGCTGTCTATCTAGATTCACAGGGAGTAGCACAGATACGCAGTATTTT	CACCLSRFTGSSTDTQYF
TRBV12-3/TRBV12-4	TRBD1	TRBJ1-1	few	TGTGCCAGCAGTCCCACCGGGACAGGGAACACTGAAGCTTTCTTT	CASSPTGTGNTEAFF
TRBV27	-	TRBJ2-2	-	TGTGCCAGCAGTTTGTGGGACTTCACCGGGGAGCTGTTTTTT	CASSLWDFTGELFF
TRBV28	-	TRBJ1-5	few	TGTGCCAGCAGCCTCAGAGGGAAGATGCAGCCCCAGCATTTT	CASSLRGKMQPQHF
TRBV5-5	TRBD1	TRBJ2-1	few	TGTGCCAGCAGCACTACAGGGGAGCCCTACAATGAGCAGTTCTTC	CASSTTGEPYNEQFF
TRBV28	TRBD2	TRBJ2-3	-	TGTGCCAGCAACATTGGGGCTAGCGGTACGCAGTATTTT	CASNIGASGTQYF
TRBV27	TRBD1	TRBJ2-2	-	TGTGCCAGCAGTTCCTGGACAGGGCGAGACACCGGGGAGCTGTTTTTT	CASSSWTGRDTGELFF
TRBV6-8	-	TRBJ2-1	-	TGTGCCAGCAGTCCTGTGCAGCAGTTCTTC	CASSPVQQFF
TRBV12-5	-	TRBJ2-3	-	TGTGCTAGTGGTCCGGAAGGAGGGCGGGGTACGCAGTATTTT	CASGPEGGRGTQYF
TRBV12-5	-	TRBJ1-5	-	TGTGCTAGTGGTTCAAACCATGGACAGTATAGCAATCAGCCCCAGCATTTT	CASGSNHGQYSNQPQHF
TRBV10-3	-	TRBJ2-7	few	TGTGCCATCAGTGAGTTGGCAGGCTCACCATCCTACGAGCAGTACTTC	CAISELAGSPSYEQYF
TRBV19	TRBD2	TRBJ2-7	-	TGTGCCAGTAGTACCACTAGCGACCTCGAGCAGTACTTC	CASSTTSDLEQYF